This TCR beta chain appears in the sequencing data of a study of shared clonotypes between healthy human individuals. Overall study findings and caveats: Rarefaction exposed incomplete sorted-subset sequencing despite large depth.

In germline, CDR1 is MDHEN, CDR2 SYDVKM. The J segment lost 5 bases and the V segment lost 5 bases, leaving 11 bases of the junction unmatched. The CDR3 has 15 amino acids. As to this clone: The antigen is unknown.

Repertoires were generated with immunoSEQ multiplex PCR, while TCRdb's copy carries only in-frame clones and drops some. The profile covers about 990,000 clones, with 75% to 80% appearing a single time and 0.6% to 0.75% taken by the ten largest. This receptor was identified in a man between 18 and 29 years old in good health. Some clones in this sample may be carry-over from other donors' samples. The specimen was memory CD4+ T cells from PBMCs. Subset defined: CD45RA-negative fraction. This chain connects TRBV28 to TRBJ2-5; 7 bases are a match to TRBD2. CDR3 nucleotides: TGTGCCAGCAGTGCTCTAGCGGACCGAAGGGAGACCCAGTACTTC. Residues: CASSALADRRETQYF.